The T cell receptor beta chain under discussion was sequenced for a study of blood T cell repertoires in COVID-19. Per the study methods: Amplification with reference gene primers provided the estimates of nucleated cell counts. Sequenced by immunoSEQ multiplex PCR; TCRdb stores in-frame clones only, minus some. For V, J and clone size, that table is used; D and trimming come from the DNA. The profile covers roughly 240,000 clones, with 75% to 90% appearing a single time and roughly 4.6% taken by the ten largest. Looked up from germline, CDR1 is LNHDA and CDR2 is SQIVND (reference sequence). The CDR3 spans 15 residues. Trimming took 7 bases from V and 4 from J, leaving 17 bases between them.

This TCR was recovered from a man aged 55 to 70 who had recovered from COVID-19. The sample was peripheral blood. V usage is TRBV19 and J usage is TRBJ1-5, with no clear D. Written as DNA, the CDR3 is TGTGCCAGTACCGGTGGGAGGGTCGGGAATCAGCCCCAGCATTTT. Its protein product is CASTGGRVGNQPQHF.